Listed below are T cell receptor beta chains from one sample, sequenced in a study of OX40 agonist ivuxolimab in advanced cancers. Clones were read by immunoSEQ multiplex PCR, and TCRdb kept only the in-frame ones, dropping some. The sample lists tens of thousands of clones; roughly four fifths were seen once. Material: CD4+ or CD8+ T cells sorted from blood, obtained in a trial of the OX40 agonist ivuxolimab. The source of these receptors is an adult with an advanced solid tumor such as melanoma, head and neck, liver or kidney cancer. The CDR3 runs from the conserved cysteine through the conserved F or W. The D gene is left open where the match is weak. Not all rows give a size; the values are once, few, many and, for expanded clones, a class.

J: TRBJ1-2
V: TRBV30
size: -
D: -
CDR3: CAWSGDTNYGYTF
DNA: TGTGCCTGGAGTGGCGACACCAACTATGGCTACACCTTC

J: TRBJ1-1
V: TRBV6-1
size: -
D: -
CDR3: CASRQSGLTEAFF
DNA: TGTGCCAGCAGGCAATCAGGGTTGACTGAAGCTTTCTTT

J: TRBJ1-5
V: TRBV5-4
size: few
D: TRBD1
CDR3: CASSNDREAQPQHF
DNA: TGTGCCAGCAGCAATGACAGGGAGGCCCAGCCCCAGCATTTT

J: TRBJ2-1
V: TRBV6-5
size: few
D: -
CDR3: CASSYRGSYNEQFF
DNA: TGTGCCAGCAGTTACCGAGGATCCTACAATGAGCAGTTCTTC

J: TRBJ1-1
V: TRBV7-2
size: once
D: -
CDR3: CASSLWGKNTEAFF
DNA: TGTGCCAGCAGCTTATGGGGGAAGAACACTGAAGCTTTCTTT

J: TRBJ2-3
V: TRBV21-1
size: -
D: -
CDR3: CAKGQPIGDTQYF
DNA: TGTGCCAAGGGACAGCCTATTGGAGATACGCAGTATTTT

J: TRBJ2-5
V: TRBV11-2
size: -
D: TRBD1
CDR3: CASSSQQGGQETQYF
DNA: TGTGCCAGCAGCTCACAACAGGGGGGACAAGAGACCCAGTACTTC

J: TRBJ2-5
V: TRBV20-1
size: -
D: -
CDR3: CSARDQTTQYF
DNA: TGCAGTGCTAGAGATCAGACGACCCAGTACTTC

J: TRBJ2-7
V: TRBV4-3
size: many
D: -
CDR3: CASSYYEQYF
DNA: TGCGCCAGCAGCTACTACGAGCAGTACTTC

J: TRBJ2-7
V: TRBV12-5
size: -
D: TRBD1
CDR3: CASGPSDRGLSRWYF
DNA: TGTGCTAGTGGACCTTCTGACAGGGGGTTGTCTCGATGGTACTTC

J: TRBJ1-1
V: TRBV5-1
size: -
D: TRBD1
CDR3: CASRPGQGGMNTEAFF
DNA: TGCGCCAGCAGACCCGGACAGGGGGGCATGAACACTGAAGCTTTCTTT

J: TRBJ1-2
V: TRBV30
size: -
D: -
CDR3: CAWALGGVNYGYTF
DNA: TGTGCCTGGGCCCTCGGGGGGGTTAACTATGGCTACACCTTC

J: TRBJ1-6
V: TRBV5-6
size: once
D: -
CDR3: CASSSWGNSPLHF
DNA: TGTGCCAGCAGCTCCTGGGGGAATTCACCCCTCCACTTT

J: TRBJ2-1
V: TRBV10-2
size: -
D: TRBD2
CDR3: CASRLAGVNNEQFF
DNA: TGCGCCAGCAGACTAGCGGGGGTCAATAATGAGCAGTTCTTC

J: TRBJ2-2
V: TRBV11-3
size: once
D: -
CDR3: CASSLERAGELFF
DNA: TGTGCCAGCAGCTTAGAGCGGGCCGGGGAGCTGTTTTTT

J: TRBJ2-7
V: TRBV7-2
size: -
D: -
CDR3: CASSLTGTLTYEQYF
DNA: TGTGCCAGCAGCCTAACCGGGACCCTCACCTACGAGCAGTACTTC

J: TRBJ1-5
V: TRBV15
size: few
D: -
CDR3: CATSRVQGGNQPQHF
DNA: TGTGCCACCAGCAGAGTTCAAGGGGGAAATCAGCCCCAGCATTTT

J: TRBJ2-3
V: TRBV9
size: -
D: TRBD2
CDR3: CASSGGRGASGDTQYF
DNA: TGTGCCAGCAGCGGAGGGCGGGGGGCTTCGGGAGATACGCAGTATTTT

J: TRBJ2-1
V: TRBV6-5
size: -
D: TRBD2
CDR3: CAALDPSGGYNEQFF
DNA: TGTGCCGCCCTTGATCCTAGCGGGGGTTACAATGAGCAGTTCTTC

J: TRBJ2-7
V: TRBV18
size: -
D: -
CDR3: CASSFSGPYEQYF
DNA: TGTGCCAGCTCATTTTCGGGCCCCTACGAGCAGTACTTC

J: TRBJ2-5
V: TRBV5-4
size: -
D: TRBD2
CDR3: CASSSGLAGGETQYF
DNA: TGTGCCAGCAGCTCGGGACTAGCGGGGGGAGAGACCCAGTACTTC

J: TRBJ1-2
V: TRBV10-3
size: -
D: -
CDR3: CAISDRGRGYGYTF
DNA: TGTGCCATCAGTGACCGGGGGCGTGGGTATGGCTACACCTTC

J: TRBJ1-2
V: TRBV7-2
size: -
D: -
CDR3: CASSARLEGYTF
DNA: TGTGCCAGCAGCGCCCGGTTGGAGGGCTACACCTTC

J: TRBJ2-5
V: TRBV6-5
size: -
D: TRBD1
CDR3: CASSYWGQGGTQYF
DNA: TGTGCCAGCAGTTACTGGGGACAGGGAGGGACCCAGTACTTC

J: TRBJ1-2
V: TRBV19
size: once
D: TRBD1
CDR3: CASSGGTGANYGYTF
DNA: TGTGCCAGTAGTGGTGGGACAGGGGCTAACTATGGCTACACCTTC

J: TRBJ2-7
V: TRBV5-6
size: -
D: -
CDR3: CASTPPGGWEQYF
DNA: TGTGCCAGCACCCCACCTGGGGGGTGGGAGCAGTACTTC

J: TRBJ2-4
V: TRBV12-5
size: -
D: -
CDR3: CASGLGKLNIQYF
DNA: TGTGCTAGTGGTTTGGGGAAACTAAACATTCAGTACTTC

J: TRBJ2-3
V: TRBV5-6
size: -
D: -
CDR3: CASSLRKDTQYF
DNA: TGTGCCAGCAGCCTCCGAAAGGATACGCAGTATTTT

J: TRBJ1-2
V: TRBV28
size: -
D: TRBD1
CDR3: CASSVGTARGYTF
DNA: TGTGCCAGCAGTGTTGGGACAGCACGAGGCTACACCTTC

J: TRBJ1-5
V: TRBV6-1
size: -
D: -
CDR3: CASSMTRSYDQPQHF
DNA: TGTGCCAGCAGTATGACGAGGAGCTACGATCAGCCCCAGCATTTT

J: TRBJ1-6
V: TRBV6-5
size: once
D: -
CDR3: CASSVGVYNSPLHF
DNA: TGTGCCAGCAGCGTCGGGGTCTATAATTCACCCCTCCACTTT

J: TRBJ2-3
V: TRBV5-5
size: -
D: -
CDR3: CASSPGTPRDTQYF
DNA: TGTGCCAGCAGCCCCGGGACACCGAGAGATACGCAGTATTTT

J: TRBJ2-7
V: TRBV7-8
size: -
D: -
CDR3: CASSPDGAEQYF
DNA: TGTGCCAGCAGCCCCGACGGGGCCGAGCAGTACTTC

J: TRBJ1-3
V: TRBV18
size: -
D: TRBD1
CDR3: CASFGQVGNTIYF
DNA: TGTGCCAGCTTCGGACAGGTCGGAAACACCATATATTTT

J: TRBJ2-2
V: TRBV5-1
size: -
D: TRBD2
CDR3: CASSLDRRGDTGELFF
DNA: TGCGCCAGCAGCTTGGATAGGCGGGGGGACACCGGGGAGCTGTTTTTT

J: TRBJ2-1
V: TRBV9
size: -
D: TRBD2
CDR3: CASSPDSGGVDEQFF
DNA: TGTGCCAGCAGCCCGGATAGCGGGGGGGTGGATGAGCAGTTCTTC

J: TRBJ1-1
V: TRBV7-2
size: -
D: -
CDR3: CASSRDRVTEAFF
DNA: TGTGCCAGCAGCCGGGACCGTGTCACTGAAGCTTTCTTT

J: TRBJ1-1
V: TRBV18
size: -
D: TRBD1
CDR3: CASSSLQGTLTEAFF
DNA: TGTGCCAGCTCATCTTTACAGGGGACTCTCACTGAAGCTTTCTTT

J: TRBJ2-2
V: TRBV10-1
size: -
D: TRBD2
CDR3: CASSEQRGDTGELFF
DNA: TGCGCCAGCAGTGAGCAGCGGGGGGACACCGGGGAGCTGTTTTTT

J: TRBJ1-2
V: TRBV2
size: -
D: -
CDR3: CASGQDRLNYYGYTF
DNA: TGTGCCAGCGGTCAGGACAGACTAAACTACTATGGCTACACCTTC

J: TRBJ2-5
V: TRBV5-4
size: -
D: -
CDR3: CASSLAFGGPELETQYF
DNA: TGTGCCAGCAGCTTGGCCTTCGGGGGGCCGGAGTTAGAGACCCAGTACTTC

J: TRBJ1-2
V: TRBV5-1
size: -
D: -
CDR3: CASSLGQLTNQNYGYTF
DNA: TGCGCCAGCAGCTTGGGTCAGCTGACTAACCAAAACTATGGCTACACCTTC

J: TRBJ2-7
V: TRBV7-8
size: -
D: -
CDR3: CASSPALGSYEQYF
DNA: TGTGCCAGCAGCCCCGCCCTGGGGAGCTACGAGCAGTACTTC

J: TRBJ1-3
V: TRBV5-4
size: -
D: -
CDR3: CASSLAVSSGNTIYF
DNA: TGTGCCAGCAGCCTAGCGGTATCATCTGGAAACACCATATATTTT

J: TRBJ2-5
V: TRBV21-1
size: -
D: -
CDR3: CASSKRHEVETQYF
DNA: TGTGCCAGCAGCAAAAGGCATGAGGTAGAGACCCAGTACTTC

J: TRBJ2-6
V: TRBV2
size: few
D: -
CDR3: CASNLRAGLNVLTF
DNA: TGTGCCAGCAATTTACGTGCGGGGCTTAACGTCCTGACTTTC

J: TRBJ2-7
V: TRBV5-6
size: -
D: -
CDR3: CASSFGGTGPWEQYF
DNA: TGTGCCAGCAGCTTCGGCGGGACGGGGCCTTGGGAGCAGTACTTC

J: TRBJ1-1
V: TRBV6-1
size: -
D: -
CDR3: CASSENRGARTEAFF
DNA: TGTGCCAGCAGTGAAAACCGGGGGGCGAGGACTGAAGCTTTCTTT

J: TRBJ2-1
V: TRBV7-2
size: -
D: -
CDR3: CASSLVANEQFF
DNA: TGTGCCAGCAGCTTAGTCGCGAATGAGCAGTTCTTC

J: TRBJ1-5
V: TRBV6-6
size: -
D: -
CDR3: CASSRLGESQPQHF
DNA: TGTGCCAGCAGCCGACTAGGTGAGTCGCAGCCCCAGCATTTT

J: TRBJ2-1
V: TRBV9
size: -
D: -
CDR3: CASSVAGLAIDEQFF
DNA: TGTGCCAGCAGCGTAGCTGGGCTAGCAATAGATGAGCAGTTCTTC

J: TRBJ2-7
V: TRBV7-2
size: once
D: -
CDR3: CASSLWPSDEQYF
DNA: TGTGCCAGCAGCTTATGGCCCTCCGACGAGCAGTACTTC

J: TRBJ2-1
V: TRBV19
size: -
D: -
CDR3: CASSIEGSGYNEQFF
DNA: TGTGCCAGTAGTATAGAGGGGTCCGGCTACAATGAGCAGTTCTTC

J: TRBJ2-7
V: TRBV4-3
size: -
D: -
CDR3: CASSQDRVGARQYF
DNA: TGCGCCAGCAGCCAAGATCGGGTGGGGGCGAGGCAGTACTTC

J: TRBJ1-3
V: TRBV6-5
size: -
D: -
CDR3: CASSYSRGTGNTIYF
DNA: TGTGCCAGCAGTTACTCACGGGGGACTGGAAACACCATATATTTT

J: TRBJ2-2
V: TRBV7-7
size: -
D: -
CDR3: CASSLGGSHTGELFF
DNA: TGTGCTAGCAGCTTAGGGGGATCCCACACCGGGGAGCTGTTTTTT

J: TRBJ1-1
V: TRBV7-8
size: -
D: -
CDR3: CDGRSGSEAFF
DNA: TGTGACGGGCGGTCCGGGTCTGAAGCTTTCTTT

J: TRBJ2-1
V: TRBV5-1
size: -
D: TRBD1
CDR3: CASSPETGGIWNEQFF
DNA: TGCGCCAGCAGCCCCGAGACAGGGGGAATCTGGAATGAGCAGTTCTTC

J: TRBJ1-5
V: TRBV19
size: -
D: TRBD1
CDR3: CASRNDRDNQPQHF
DNA: TGTGCCAGTAGAAACGACAGGGACAATCAGCCCCAGCATTTT

J: TRBJ2-7
V: TRBV7-3
size: -
D: TRBD2
CDR3: CASSPVAGGAYEQYF
DNA: TGTGCCAGCAGCCCGGTGGCCGGGGGGGCCTACGAGCAGTACTTC